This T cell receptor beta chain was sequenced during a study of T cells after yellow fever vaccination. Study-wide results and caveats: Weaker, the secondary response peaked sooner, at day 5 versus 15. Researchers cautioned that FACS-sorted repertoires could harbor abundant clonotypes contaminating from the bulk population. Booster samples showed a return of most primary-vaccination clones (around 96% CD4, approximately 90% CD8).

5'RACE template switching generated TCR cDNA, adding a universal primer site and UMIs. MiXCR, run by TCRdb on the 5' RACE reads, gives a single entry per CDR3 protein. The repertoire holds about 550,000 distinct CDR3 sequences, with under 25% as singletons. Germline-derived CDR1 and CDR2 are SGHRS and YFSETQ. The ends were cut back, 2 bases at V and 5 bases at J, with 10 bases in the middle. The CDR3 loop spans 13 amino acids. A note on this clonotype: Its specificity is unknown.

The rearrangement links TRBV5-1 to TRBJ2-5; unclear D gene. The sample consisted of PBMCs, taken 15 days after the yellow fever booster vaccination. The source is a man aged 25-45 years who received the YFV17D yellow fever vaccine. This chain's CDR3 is CASSFLTRETQYF. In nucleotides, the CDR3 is TGCGCCAGCAGCTTTTTGACTCGGGAGACCCAGTACTTC.